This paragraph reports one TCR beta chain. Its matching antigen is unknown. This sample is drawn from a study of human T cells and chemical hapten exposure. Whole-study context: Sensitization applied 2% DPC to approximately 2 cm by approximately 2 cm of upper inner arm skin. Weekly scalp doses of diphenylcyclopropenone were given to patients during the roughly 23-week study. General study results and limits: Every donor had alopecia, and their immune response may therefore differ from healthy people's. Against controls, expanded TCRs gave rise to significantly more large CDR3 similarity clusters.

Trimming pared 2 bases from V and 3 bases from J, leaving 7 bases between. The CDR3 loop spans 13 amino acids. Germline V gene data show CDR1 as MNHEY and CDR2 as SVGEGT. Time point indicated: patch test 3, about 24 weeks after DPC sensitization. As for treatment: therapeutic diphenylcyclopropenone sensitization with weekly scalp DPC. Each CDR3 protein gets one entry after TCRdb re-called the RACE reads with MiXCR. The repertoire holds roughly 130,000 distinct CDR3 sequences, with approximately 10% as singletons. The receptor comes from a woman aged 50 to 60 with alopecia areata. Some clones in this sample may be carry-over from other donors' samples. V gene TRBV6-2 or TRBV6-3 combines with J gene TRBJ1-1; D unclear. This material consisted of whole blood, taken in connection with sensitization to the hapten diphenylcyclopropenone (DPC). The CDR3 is CASSYNRDTEAFF. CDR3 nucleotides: TGTGCCAGCAGTTACAATCGGGACACTGAAGCTTTCTTT.